This record concerns one T cell receptor beta chain sequence. The antigen is unknown. This entry belongs to a study of OX40 agonist ivuxolimab in advanced cancers. Background on the study: Partial responses were achieved by three patients, one with hepatocellular carcinoma and two with cutaneous melanoma. Study outcomes and limitations: Some nonresponders additionally presented with little normalized T-cell clonal expansion. In CD8+ T cells, expanded clones were on average more numerous than in CD4+. In the 0.1 to 3.0 mg/kg range, CD4+ and CD8+ blood T cells had expanded clonally by week 6.

Trimming took off 1 base at V and 7 bases at J, with 14 bases between the two ends. The CDR3 is made up of 14 amino acids. CDR1 is GTSNPN, CDR2 SVGIG, per germline (reference sequence). The repertoire was sequenced with immunoSEQ multiplex PCR; TCRdb's copy has only in-frame clones and lacks some. The sample has 55,000 to 85,000 clones; 86% are singletons. The TCR sequence derives from an adult with an advanced solid tumor such as melanoma, head and neck, liver or kidney cancer. The chain carries TRBV30 and TRBJ1-3, with D maybe TRBD1 (5 bases). The input for sequencing was CD4+ or CD8+ T cells sorted from blood, taken in a trial of the OX40 agonist ivuxolimab. CDR3 sequence reads: CAWSGGLRRNTIYF. In DNA, the CDR3 is TGTGCCTGGAGTGGGGGCCTGCGGCGGAACACCATATATTTT.